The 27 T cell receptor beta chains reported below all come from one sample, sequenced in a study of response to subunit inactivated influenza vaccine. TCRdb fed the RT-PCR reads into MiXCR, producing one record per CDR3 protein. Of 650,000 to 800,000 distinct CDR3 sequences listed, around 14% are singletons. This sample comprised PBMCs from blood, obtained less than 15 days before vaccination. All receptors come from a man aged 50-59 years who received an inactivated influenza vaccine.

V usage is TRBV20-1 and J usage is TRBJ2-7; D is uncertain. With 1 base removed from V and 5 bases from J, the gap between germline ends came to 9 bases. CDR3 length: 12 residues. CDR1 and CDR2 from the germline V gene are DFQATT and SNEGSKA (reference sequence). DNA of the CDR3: TGCAGTGCTAGAGTTGGGGTCCACGAGCAGTACTTC. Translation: CSARVGVHEQYF.

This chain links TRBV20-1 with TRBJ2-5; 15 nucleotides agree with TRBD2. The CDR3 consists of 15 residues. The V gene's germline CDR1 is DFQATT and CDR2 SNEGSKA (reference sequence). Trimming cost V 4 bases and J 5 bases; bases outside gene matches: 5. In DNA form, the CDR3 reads TGCAGTGCTATTCCGGGACTAGCGGGGGGTGAGACCCAGTACTTC. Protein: CSAIPGLAGGETQYF.

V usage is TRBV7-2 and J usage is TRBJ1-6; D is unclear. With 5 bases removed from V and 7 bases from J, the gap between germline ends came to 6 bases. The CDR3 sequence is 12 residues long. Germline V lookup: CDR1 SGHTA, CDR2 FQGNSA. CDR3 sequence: CASSTGNSPLHF. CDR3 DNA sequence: TGTGCCAGCAGCACTGGGAATTCACCCCTCCACTTT.

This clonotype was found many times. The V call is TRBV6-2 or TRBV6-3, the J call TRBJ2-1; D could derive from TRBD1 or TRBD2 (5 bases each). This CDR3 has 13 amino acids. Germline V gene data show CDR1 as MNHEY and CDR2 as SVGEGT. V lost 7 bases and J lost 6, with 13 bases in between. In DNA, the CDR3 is TGTGCCAGCAATAACGGGGCGAGCAATGAGCAGTTCTTC. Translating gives CASNNGASNEQFF.

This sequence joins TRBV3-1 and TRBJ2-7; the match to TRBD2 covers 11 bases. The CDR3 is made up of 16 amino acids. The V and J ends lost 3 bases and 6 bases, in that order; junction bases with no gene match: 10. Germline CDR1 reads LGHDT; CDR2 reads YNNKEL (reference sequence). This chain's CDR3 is CASSHLIAGGPGEQYF. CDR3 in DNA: TGTGCCAGCAGCCACCTAATAGCGGGAGGGCCTGGCGAGCAGTACTTC.

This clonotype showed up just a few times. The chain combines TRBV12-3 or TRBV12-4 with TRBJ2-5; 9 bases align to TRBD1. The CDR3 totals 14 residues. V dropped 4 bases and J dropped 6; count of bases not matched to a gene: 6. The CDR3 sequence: CASSSPTGGKTQYF. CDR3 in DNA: TGTGCCAGCAGTTCCCCGACAGGGGGAAAGACCCAGTACTTC.

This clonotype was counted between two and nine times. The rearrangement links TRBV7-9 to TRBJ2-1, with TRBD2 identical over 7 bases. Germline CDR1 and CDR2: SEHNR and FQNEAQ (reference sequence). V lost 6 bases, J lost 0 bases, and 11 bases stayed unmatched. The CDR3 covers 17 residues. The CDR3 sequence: CASRPTFTGGSYNEQFF. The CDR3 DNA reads TGTGCCAGCAGACCCACTTTTACGGGAGGCTCCTACAATGAGCAGTTCTTC.

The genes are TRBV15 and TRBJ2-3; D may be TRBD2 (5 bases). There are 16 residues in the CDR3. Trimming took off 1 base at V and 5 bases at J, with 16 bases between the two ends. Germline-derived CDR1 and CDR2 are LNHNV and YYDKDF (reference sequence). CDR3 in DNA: TGTGCCACCAGCAGAGGGGTGTCTAGCTTCGGAGATACGCAGTATTTT. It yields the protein CATSRGVSSFGDTQYF.

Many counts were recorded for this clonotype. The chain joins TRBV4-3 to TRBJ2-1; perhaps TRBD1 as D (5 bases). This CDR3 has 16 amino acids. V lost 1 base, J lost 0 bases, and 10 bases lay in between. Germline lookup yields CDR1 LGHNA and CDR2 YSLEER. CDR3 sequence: CASSQALDSSYNEQFF. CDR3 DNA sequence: TGCGCCAGCAGCCAAGCTCTAGACAGCTCCTACAATGAGCAGTTCTTC.

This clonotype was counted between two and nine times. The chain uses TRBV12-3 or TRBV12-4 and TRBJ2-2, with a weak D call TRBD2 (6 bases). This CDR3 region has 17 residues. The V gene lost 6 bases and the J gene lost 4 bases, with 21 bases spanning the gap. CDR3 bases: TGTGCCAGCAGAAAGAGAAGGGACTGGGCGAGCACCGGGGAGCTGTTTTTT. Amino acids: CASRKRRDWASTGELFF.

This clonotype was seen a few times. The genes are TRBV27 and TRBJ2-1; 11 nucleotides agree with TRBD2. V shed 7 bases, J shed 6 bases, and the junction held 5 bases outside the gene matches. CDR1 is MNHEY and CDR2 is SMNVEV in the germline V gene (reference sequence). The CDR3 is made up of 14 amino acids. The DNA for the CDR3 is TGTGCCAGCACTAAACTAGCGGGAGTCAATGAGCAGTTCTTC. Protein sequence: CASTKLAGVNEQFF.

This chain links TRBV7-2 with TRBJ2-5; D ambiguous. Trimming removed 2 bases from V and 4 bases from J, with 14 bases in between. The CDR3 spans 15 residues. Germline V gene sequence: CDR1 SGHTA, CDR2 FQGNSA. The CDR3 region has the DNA TGTGCCAGCAGCTTAATAGCCTCCTGGAGAGAGACCCAGTACTTC. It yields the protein CASSLIASWRETQYF.

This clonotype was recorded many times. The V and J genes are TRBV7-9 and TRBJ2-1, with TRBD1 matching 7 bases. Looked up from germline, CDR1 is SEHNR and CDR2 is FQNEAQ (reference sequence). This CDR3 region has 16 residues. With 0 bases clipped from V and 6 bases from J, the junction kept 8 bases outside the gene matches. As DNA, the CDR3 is TGTGCCAGCAGCTTAGCCAGGACAGGCAAGGGCAATGAGCAGTTCTTC. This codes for CASSLARTGKGNEQFF.

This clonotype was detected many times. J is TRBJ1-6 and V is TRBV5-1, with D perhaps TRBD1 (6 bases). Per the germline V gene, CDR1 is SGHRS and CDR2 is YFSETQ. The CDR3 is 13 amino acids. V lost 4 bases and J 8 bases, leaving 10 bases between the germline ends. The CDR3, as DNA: TGCGCCAGCAGCCGGAACAGGGATTCACCCCTCCACTTT. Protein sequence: CASSRNRDSPLHF.

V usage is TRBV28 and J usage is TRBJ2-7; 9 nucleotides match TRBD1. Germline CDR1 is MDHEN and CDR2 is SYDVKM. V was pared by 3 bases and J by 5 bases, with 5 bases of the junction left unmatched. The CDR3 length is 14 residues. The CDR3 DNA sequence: TGTGCCAGCAGTTTGGGGACAGGGTTCGACGAGCAGTACTTC. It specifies CASSLGTGFDEQYF. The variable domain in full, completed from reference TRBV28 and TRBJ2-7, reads DVKVTQSSRYLVKRTGEKVFLECVQDMDHENMFWYRQDPGLGLRLIYFSYDVKMKEKGDIPEGYSVSREKKERFSLILESASTNQTSMYLCASSLGTGFDEQYFGPGTRLTVT.

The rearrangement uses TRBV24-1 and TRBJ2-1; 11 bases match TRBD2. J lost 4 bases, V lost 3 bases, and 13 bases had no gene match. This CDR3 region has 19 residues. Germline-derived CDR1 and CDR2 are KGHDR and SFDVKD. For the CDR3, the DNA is TGTGCCACCAGTGATCCCGGGGCCGGGACTAGCGGTAAATACAATGAGCAGTTCTTC. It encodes CATSDPGAGTSGKYNEQFF.

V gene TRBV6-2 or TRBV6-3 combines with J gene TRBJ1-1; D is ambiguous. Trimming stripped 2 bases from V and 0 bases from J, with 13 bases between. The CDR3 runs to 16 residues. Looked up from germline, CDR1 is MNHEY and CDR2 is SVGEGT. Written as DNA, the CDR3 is TGTGCCAGCAGTTACCGGGTCACACAAATGAACACTGAAGCTTTCTTT. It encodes CASSYRVTQMNTEAFF.

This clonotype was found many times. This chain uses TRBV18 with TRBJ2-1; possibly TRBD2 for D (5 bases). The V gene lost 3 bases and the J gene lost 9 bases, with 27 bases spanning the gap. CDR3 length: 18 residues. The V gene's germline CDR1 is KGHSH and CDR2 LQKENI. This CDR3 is CASSPPPGPDGGESEQFF. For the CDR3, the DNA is TGTGCCAGCTCACCGCCCCCCGGACCGGACGGAGGTGAGAGTGAGCAGTTCTTC.

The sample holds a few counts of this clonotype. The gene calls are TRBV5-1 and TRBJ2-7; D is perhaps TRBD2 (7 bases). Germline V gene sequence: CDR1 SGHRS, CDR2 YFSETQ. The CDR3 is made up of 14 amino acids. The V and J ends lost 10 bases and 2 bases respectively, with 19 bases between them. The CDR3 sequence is CAVPRGAMPYEQYF. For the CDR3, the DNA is TGCGCCGTACCCCGGGGGGCGATGCCCTACGAGCAGTACTTC.

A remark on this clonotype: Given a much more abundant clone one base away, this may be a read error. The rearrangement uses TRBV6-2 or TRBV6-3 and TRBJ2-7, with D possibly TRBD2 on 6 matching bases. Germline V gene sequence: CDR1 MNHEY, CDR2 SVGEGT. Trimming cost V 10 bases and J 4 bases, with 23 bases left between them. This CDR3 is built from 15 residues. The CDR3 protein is CATIMVREFSYEQYF. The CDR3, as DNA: TGTGCCACCATCATGGTCCGGGAGTTCTCTTACGAGCAGTACTTC.

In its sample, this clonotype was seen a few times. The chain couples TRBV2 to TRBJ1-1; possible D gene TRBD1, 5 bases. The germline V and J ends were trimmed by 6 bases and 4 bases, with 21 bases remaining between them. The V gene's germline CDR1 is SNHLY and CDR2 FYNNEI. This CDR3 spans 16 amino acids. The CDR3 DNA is TGTGCCAGCAGCAAAACCCGCAAGGGGAGTGGCACTGAAGCTTTCTTT. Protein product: CASSKTRKGSGTEAFF.

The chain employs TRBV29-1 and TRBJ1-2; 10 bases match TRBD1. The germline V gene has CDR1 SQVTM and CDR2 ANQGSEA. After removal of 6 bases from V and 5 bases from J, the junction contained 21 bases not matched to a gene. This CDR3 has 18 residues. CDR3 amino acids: CSVRTSESRDRGLYGYTF. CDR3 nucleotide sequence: TGCAGCGTCCGCACCTCGGAAAGTAGGGACAGGGGTCTGTATGGCTACACCTTC.

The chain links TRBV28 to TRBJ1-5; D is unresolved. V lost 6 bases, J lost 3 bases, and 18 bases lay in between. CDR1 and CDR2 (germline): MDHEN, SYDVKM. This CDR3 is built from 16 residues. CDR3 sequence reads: CASSRLDLVFNQPQHF. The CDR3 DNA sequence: TGTGCCAGCAGCCGACTAGACCTGGTCTTCAATCAGCCCCAGCATTTT.

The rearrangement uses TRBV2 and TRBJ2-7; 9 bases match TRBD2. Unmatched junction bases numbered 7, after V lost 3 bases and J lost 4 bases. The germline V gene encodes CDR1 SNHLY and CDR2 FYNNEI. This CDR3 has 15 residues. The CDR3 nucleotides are TGTGCCAGCAGTGATCGGGTAGCGGGGGCTTACGAGCAGTACTTC. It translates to CASSDRVAGAYEQYF. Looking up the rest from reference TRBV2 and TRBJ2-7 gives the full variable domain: EPEVTQTPSHQVTQMGQEVILRCVPISNHLYFYWYRQILGQKVEFLVSFYNNEISEKSEIFDDQFSVERPDGSNFTLKIRSTKLEDSAMYFCASSDRVAGAYEQYFGPGTRLTVT.

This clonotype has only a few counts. The CDR3 reads CSAVAGGRGDTQYF. CDR3 DNA sequence: TGCAGTGCCGTAGCGGGAGGGAGAGGGGATACGCAGTATTTT. The chain joins TRBV20-1 to TRBJ2-3; 11 bases match TRBD2. Germline lookup yields CDR1 DFQATT and CDR2 SNEGSKA (reference sequence). The length of the CDR3 is 14 residues. The trim removed 6 bases at V and 6 bases at J, leaving 8 bases unmatched.

The CDR3 DNA follows: TGTGCCATCAGTGAGGGACTAGCTGGCGAGCAGTACTTC. Translation: CAISEGLAGEQYF. V usage is TRBV10-3 and J usage is TRBJ2-7; 8 bases fit TRBD2. Germline V CDR1 and CDR2: ENHRY, SYGVKD. The trim removed 2 bases at V and 6 bases at J, leaving 3 bases unmatched. The CDR3 loop spans 13 amino acids.

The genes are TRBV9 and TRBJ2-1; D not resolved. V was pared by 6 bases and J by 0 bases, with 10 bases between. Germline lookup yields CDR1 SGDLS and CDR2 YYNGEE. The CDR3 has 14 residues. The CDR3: CASTRLPSYNEQFF. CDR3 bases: TGTGCCAGCACGAGACTCCCCTCCTACAATGAGCAGTTCTTC.